This T cell receptor (beta chain) was profiled in a study of T cells in Graves' hyperthyroidism and ophthalmopathy. Study outcomes and limitations: From stable hyperthyroidism, ophthalmopathy was set apart by a 13 V-J model. The blood repertoire included most of the expanded thyroid clonotypes above 0.001.

Concerning this clonotype itself: Its specificity is unknown.

Ophthalmopathy patients had moderate-to-severe active disease, CAS ≥3, NOSPECS ≥4, and disease duration under 3 months. Pregnant or lactating patients were excluded, as were those with uncontrolled infection or other autoimmune disease. Amplified TCR beta CDR3 regions derived from RNA transcripts. The HTBI primer set served for first-round RT-PCR of the TCR CDR3. From the multiplex PCR reads, TCRdb called clonotypes with MiXCR, one entry per CDR3 protein. The sample gives roughly 550,000 distinct CDR3 sequences, roughly 16% of which show up once; 25% to 35% is in the top ten. Sequencing used blood. The sequence came from a woman aged 25 to 45 with Graves' ophthalmopathy.

Here the CDR3 DNA reads TGTGCCAGCAGTCGGACTAGCGGGTTACTATACAATGAGCAGTTCTTC. It specifies CASSRTSGLLYNEQFF. The chain has TRBV6-4 and TRBJ2-1; 11 positions agree with TRBD2. Losses at the gene ends were 5 bases for V and 4 bases for J; bases not matched to a gene: 7. The CDR3 is made up of 16 amino acids. In germline, CDR1 is MRHNA, CDR2 SNTAGT.